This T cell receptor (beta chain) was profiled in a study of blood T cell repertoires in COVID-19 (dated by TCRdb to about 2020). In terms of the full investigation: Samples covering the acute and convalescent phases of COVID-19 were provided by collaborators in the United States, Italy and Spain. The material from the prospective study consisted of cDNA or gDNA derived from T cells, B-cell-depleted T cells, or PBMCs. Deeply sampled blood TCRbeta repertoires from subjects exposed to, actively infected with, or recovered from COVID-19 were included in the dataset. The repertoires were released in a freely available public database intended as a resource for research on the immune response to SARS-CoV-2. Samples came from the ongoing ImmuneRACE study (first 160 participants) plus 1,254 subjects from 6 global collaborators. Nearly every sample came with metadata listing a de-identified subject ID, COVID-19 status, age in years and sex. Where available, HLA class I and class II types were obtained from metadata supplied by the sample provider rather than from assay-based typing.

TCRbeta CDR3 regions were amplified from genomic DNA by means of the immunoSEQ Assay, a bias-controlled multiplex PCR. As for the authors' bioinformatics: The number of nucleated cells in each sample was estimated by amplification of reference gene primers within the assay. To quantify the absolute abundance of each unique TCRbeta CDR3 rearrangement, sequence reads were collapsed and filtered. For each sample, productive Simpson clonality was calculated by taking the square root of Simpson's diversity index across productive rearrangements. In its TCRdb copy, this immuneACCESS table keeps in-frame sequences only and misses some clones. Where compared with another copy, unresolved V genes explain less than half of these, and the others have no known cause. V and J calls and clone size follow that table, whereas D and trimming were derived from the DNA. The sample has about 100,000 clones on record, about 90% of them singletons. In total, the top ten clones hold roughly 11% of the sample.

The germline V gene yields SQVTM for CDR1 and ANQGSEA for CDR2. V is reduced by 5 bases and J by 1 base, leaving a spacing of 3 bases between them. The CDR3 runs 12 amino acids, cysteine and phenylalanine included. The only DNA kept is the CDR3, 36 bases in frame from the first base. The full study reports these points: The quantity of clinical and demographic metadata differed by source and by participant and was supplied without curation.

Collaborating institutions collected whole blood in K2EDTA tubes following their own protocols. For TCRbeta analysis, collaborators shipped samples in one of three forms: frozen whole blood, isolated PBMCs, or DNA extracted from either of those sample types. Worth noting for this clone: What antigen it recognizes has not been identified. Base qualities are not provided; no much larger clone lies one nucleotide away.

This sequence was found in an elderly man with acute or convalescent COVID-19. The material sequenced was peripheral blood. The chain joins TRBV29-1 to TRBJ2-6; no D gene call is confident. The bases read TGCAGCGTTCGTTCTGGGGCCAACGTCCTGACTTTC. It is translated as CSVRSGANVLTF.